These T cell receptor beta chains were read from a single sample in a study of T cells in Graves' hyperthyroidism and ophthalmopathy. TCRdb recomputed calls from the multiplex PCR reads with MiXCR, one row per CDR3 protein. Here the sample spans 500,000 to 600,000 distinct CDR3 sequences, under 60% being singletons. The sample consisted of peripheral blood or thyroid tissue (not recorded which). The receptor source for this set is a woman between 18 and 29 years old with Graves' hyperthyroidism. Each CDR3 is given with its conserved first and last residue. The D gene is left open where the match is weak. Expanded clones get a size class; other rows say once, few or many, or leave the size out.

v_gene,abundance,d_gene,j_gene,CDR3nt,CDR3aa
TRBV30,few,NA,TRBJ2-7,TGTGCCTGGAGTGTAGATCGAGGACCCGTCGAGCAGTACTTC,CAWSVDRGPVEQYF
TRBV20-1,NA,TRBD2,TRBJ2-1,TGCAGTGCTAGCTCCGGGCTAGCGGGAGTGGGTGAGCAGTTCTTC,CSASSGLAGVGEQFF
TRBV5-6,many,NA,TRBJ1-4,TGTGCCAGCAGCTTAGGGGACGCCGAGGCCTACTTTAATGAAAAACTGTTTTTT,CASSLGDAEAYFNEKLFF
TRBV5-1,NA,TRBD1,TRBJ2-5,TGCGCCAGCAGCTCGACAGGGGTTGGAGAGATCCAGTACTTC,CASSSTGVGEIQYF
TRBV20-1,many,TRBD1,TRBJ1-3,TGCAGTGTAAGACAGGGGGGCTCTGGAAACACCATATATTTT,CSVRQGGSGNTIYF
TRBV9,few,NA,TRBJ1-2,TGTGCCAGCAGCGTAGGCGGGGGGCGCGACTATGGCTACACCTTC,CASSVGGGRDYGYTF
TRBV7-9,many,NA,TRBJ1-6,TGTGCCAGCAGCTTACTGAGCTCCTATAATTCACCCCTCCACTTT,CASSLLSSYNSPLHF
TRBV5-1,NA,TRBD2,TRBJ2-5,TGCGCCAGCAGCCCCTGGCTAGCGGGAGCGGAAGAGACCCAGTACTTC,CASSPWLAGAEETQYF
TRBV7-9,NA,NA,TRBJ1-6,TGCGCCAGCAGCTCAACGGCTCGAAGATTCACGGCCCTCCACTTT,CASSSTARRFTALHF
TRBV15,NA,TRBD1,TRBJ2-7,TGTGCCACCAGCAGGGCCGGGACAGGGGGCGACGAGCAGTACTTC,CATSRAGTGGDEQYF
TRBV29-1,many,NA,TRBJ2-3,TGCAGCGTTCGGGGGCGGCAGGTGGAAGATACGCAGTATTTT,CSVRGRQVEDTQYF
TRBV5-4,many,NA,TRBJ1-2,TGTGCCAGCAGCCTGCACCCGGGGGACTATGGCTACACCTTC,CASSLHPGDYGYTF
TRBV7-3,many,TRBD1,TRBJ2-6,TGTGCCAGCAGCCTTGGACAGGGGGCTGGGGCCAACGTCCTGACTTTC,CASSLGQGAGANVLTF
TRBV7-9,NA,TRBD1,TRBJ1-3,TGTGCCAGCAGCTTAGCAGTCGGGACAGGGTCGAGGCCTGGAAACACCATATATTTT,CASSLAVGTGSRPGNTIYF
TRBV13,many,TRBD2,TRBJ2-5,TGTGCCAGCAGCTTGAGCGGGAGGGCCTGGACCCAGTACTTC,CASSLSGRAWTQYF
TRBV7-3,many,NA,TRBJ2-6,TGTGCCAGCACCCCCCTTGGGAGGTCTGGCTCTGGGGCCAACGTCCTGACTTTC,CASTPLGRSGSGANVLTF
TRBV19,many,TRBD1,TRBJ2-6,TGTGCCAGTAGCCGGACAGGAGGACGTTCGTTCTCTGGGGCCAACGTCCTGACTTTC,CASSRTGGRSFSGANVLTF
TRBV6-1,NA,TRBD1,TRBJ2-7,TGTGCCAGCAGTGCCGGGACAGGGTCCTGGGAGCAGTACTTC,CASSAGTGSWEQYF
TRBV19,NA,NA,TRBJ2-1,TGTGCCAGTAGTATAACGCAGGGGGGCTACAATGAGCAGTTCTTC,CASSITQGGYNEQFF
TRBV27,NA,NA,TRBJ1-2,TGTGCCAGCAGTTTTAATACAGGGCAGGGCTACACCTTC,CASSFNTGQGYTF
TRBV19,NA,TRBD1,TRBJ1-2,TGTGCCACCACATCTCCGACAGGGCTTTTCTATGGCTACACCTTC,CATTSPTGLFYGYTF
TRBV3-1,NA,NA,TRBJ1-5,TGTGCCAGCAGTCACAGGACCTCCACGGGGCCCCAGCATTTT,CASSHRTSTGPQHF
TRBV15,NA,NA,TRBJ2-7,TGTGCCACCAGCAGAGATCAGTCTAGCAGGGGGGACGAGCAGTACTTC,CATSRDQSSRGDEQYF
TRBV7-6,NA,TRBD2,TRBJ2-5,TGTGCCAGCAGCGCAACTAGCGGGAGTTCGGAGACCCAGTACTTC,CASSATSGSSETQYF